The 14 T cell receptor beta chains listed next were all sequenced from one sample in a study of T cell changes during pregnancy in multiple sclerosis. Method: immunoSEQ multiplex PCR; TCRdb's copy keeps in-frame clones and lacks some. This repertoire shows around 70,000 clones, roughly 94% found once; its top ten account for roughly 1.5%. The sequencing used peripheral blood, collected after pregnancy. These receptors originate from a female donor with multiple sclerosis, enrolled in a pregnancy study.

The chain links TRBV6-5 to TRBJ2-1, with TRBD2 matching over 7 bases. The CDR3 spans 14 residues. Unmatched junction bases numbered 10, after V lost 8 bases and J lost 6 bases. CDR1 is MNHEY and CDR2 is SVGAGI in the germline V gene. CDR3: CASGGRESPNEQFF. The CDR3 nucleotides are TGTGCCAGCGGAGGGCGGGAGAGCCCCAATGAGCAGTTCTTC.

The V and J genes are TRBV18 and TRBJ2-1; 12 positions agree with TRBD1. V lost 3 bases and J lost 0; bases outside the gene matches: 9. Per the germline V gene, CDR1 is KGHSH and CDR2 is LQKENI. CDR3 length: 19 residues. The DNA for the CDR3 is TGTGCCAGCTCACCGCCGGGACAGGGGGCTTTAAGCTCCTACAATGAGCAGTTCTTC. Residues: CASSPPGQGALSSYNEQFF.

The chain recombines TRBV19 with TRBJ2-3, with D perhaps matching TRBD2 (7 bases). V was shortened by 3 bases and J by 6 bases, with 13 bases between the two germline ends. CDR3 size: 14 residues. Germline lookup yields CDR1 LNHDA and CDR2 SQIVND (reference sequence). This CDR3 reads CASSIAGALDTQYF. CDR3 nucleotides: TGTGCCAGTAGTATTGCGGGGGCGCTGGATACGCAGTATTTT.

The chain uses TRBV6-5 and TRBJ2-7; the D is unclear. This CDR3 spans 15 amino acids. CDR1 is MNHEY and CDR2 is SVGAGI in the germline V gene. With 6 bases removed from V and 0 bases from J, the gap between germline ends came to 15 bases. The CDR3 DNA is TGTGCCAGCAGCCCCAATCGACTGACCTCCTACGAGCAGTACTTC. Its protein is CASSPNRLTSYEQYF.

The V gene is TRBV7-3, the J gene TRBJ2-3, with 7 bases lining up with TRBD2. CDR3 length: 16 amino acids. Germline trimming cut 2 bases from V and 2 bases from J; bases unmatched to any gene: 7. Germline V CDR1 and CDR2: SGHTA, FQGTGA. This CDR3 is CASSLAGRGTTDTQYF. DNA for the CDR3: TGTGCCAGCAGCTTAGCGGGGCGGGGGACCACAGATACGCAGTATTTT.

The chain combines TRBV30 with TRBJ2-7, with 14 bases matching TRBD2. The germline CDR1 and CDR2 sequences are GTSNPN and SVGIG (reference sequence). The CDR3 consists of 14 residues. Germline trimming cut 5 bases from V and 9 bases from J; bases unmatched to any gene: 9. CDR3 DNA: TGTGCCTGGGGGACCGGGACTAGCGGGAGAGGGCAGTACTTC. Translating gives CAWGTGTSGRGQYF.

This CDR3 is CASSSDRPSAGYTF. CDR3 DNA: TGTGCCAGCAGCTCCGACAGACCTTCAGCGGGCTACACCTTC. V usage is TRBV11-2 and J usage is TRBJ1-2; maybe TRBD1 (5 bases). The V gene lost 4 bases and the J gene lost 8 bases, with 17 bases spanning the gap. This CDR3 is built from 14 residues. CDR1 and CDR2 from the germline V gene are SGHAT and FQNNGV.

The chain carries TRBV28 and TRBJ1-1; TRBD1 aligns across 7 bases. Trimming cost V 5 bases and J 1 base; bases outside gene matches: 4. The V gene's germline CDR1 is MDHEN and CDR2 SYDVKM. The CDR3 covers 14 residues. The CDR3 DNA reads as TGTGCCAGCAGTCAACAGGGGCAGAACACTGAAGCTTTCTTT. Translation gives CASSQQGQNTEAFF.

A few counts support this clone. The V call is TRBV19, the J call TRBJ1-1; D unclear. Germline CDR1 is LNHDA and CDR2 is SQIVND (reference sequence). The CDR3 covers 16 residues. V shed 7 bases and J shed 1 base, with 19 bases lying between them. The DNA of the CDR3 is TGTGCCAGTAAGGTACGGACCCGGGAGGGGAACACTGAAGCTTTCTTT. Translating it yields CASKVRTREGNTEAFF.

In regard to this clone: The same CDR3 arises from other DNA sequences in this sample as well. The chain couples TRBV5-1 to TRBJ1-1, with TRBD1 identical over 7 bases. V lost 4 bases and J lost 1; bases outside the gene matches: 4. The CDR3 is made up of 14 amino acids. Germline values: CDR1 SGHRS, CDR2 YFSETQ. In DNA, the CDR3 is TGCGCCAGCAGCCCCGGGACAGCGAACACTGAAGCTTTCTTT. Translating gives CASSPGTANTEAFF.

This rearrangement joins TRBV30 to TRBJ2-7; TRBD1 aligns across 7 bases. The length of the CDR3 is 14 residues. From germline, CDR1 is GTSNPN and CDR2 SVGIG (reference sequence). Trimming removed 3 bases from V and 7 bases from J; junction bases left unmatched: 12. In DNA, the CDR3 is TGTGCCTGGAGCCGGATTAGTGGGGGACAGGAGCAGTACTTC. Its translation: CAWSRISGGQEQYF.

In this sample, this clone turned up a few times. The chain joins TRBV11-2 to TRBJ1-1; D may be TRBD1 (5 bases). V lost 1 base and J lost 0, with 9 bases in between. Germline loops: CDR1 SGHAT, CDR2 FQNNGV. CDR3 size: 15 residues. The CDR3 bases are TGTGCCAGCAGCTTAGCAGGGAAGATGAACACTGAAGCTTTCTTT. It encodes CASSLAGKMNTEAFF.

The V gene is TRBV19, the J gene TRBJ2-3; TRBD1 is a possible D gene (5 bases). Germline CDR1 LNHDA, CDR2 SQIVND (reference sequence). Trimming shortened V by 1 base and J by 3 bases, and 14 bases separated the two germline ends. The length of the CDR3 is 16 residues. CDR3 region: CASSIGVRGGTDTQYF. DNA of the CDR3: TGTGCCAGTAGTATAGGAGTAAGGGGTGGTACAGATACGCAGTATTTT.

V is TRBV27 and J is TRBJ1-1; 8 nucleotides align to TRBD1. Trimming cost V 0 bases and J 3 bases; bases outside gene matches: 3. This CDR3 contains 15 residues. From germline, CDR1 is MNHEY and CDR2 SMNVEV (reference sequence). The CDR3 DNA follows: TGTGCCAGCAGTTTATCTCAGGGGGCTGACACTGAAGCTTTCTTT. This sequence encodes CASSLSQGADTEAFF.